Reported below is one TCR beta chain. No antigen is known for it. The sample is drawn from a study of T cell responses to AZD1222 COVID-19 vaccine. The study, taken as a whole, reports: Among the donors, most were white British and more were female, and clonal diversity was possibly underestimated. Seropositivity was recorded at baseline in only a handful of AZD1222 recipients. Unmutated variant regions reportedly attract nearly half of all spike-specific TCRs.

Trimming shortened V by 5 bases and J by 0 bases, and 16 bases separated the two germline ends. This CDR3 region has 16 residues. CDR1 MNHEY and CDR2 SMNVEV come from the germline V gene (reference sequence). Here immunoSEQ multiplex PCR was the method, and the copy in TCRdb shows in-frame clones only, minus some. Counted here are around 60,000 clones, around 85% occurring once; the ten biggest clones make up about 27%. The V call is TRBV27, the J call TRBJ1-1; D remains unclear. The origin of this receptor is an adult who received the AZD1222 COVID-19 vaccine. The sample here was peripheral blood, taken 28 days after the second AZD1222 dose. The CDR3 spells CASSAFSGGMNTEAFF. In DNA form, the CDR3 reads TGTGCCAGCAGTGCCTTTTCTGGCGGCATGAACACTGAAGCTTTCTTT.